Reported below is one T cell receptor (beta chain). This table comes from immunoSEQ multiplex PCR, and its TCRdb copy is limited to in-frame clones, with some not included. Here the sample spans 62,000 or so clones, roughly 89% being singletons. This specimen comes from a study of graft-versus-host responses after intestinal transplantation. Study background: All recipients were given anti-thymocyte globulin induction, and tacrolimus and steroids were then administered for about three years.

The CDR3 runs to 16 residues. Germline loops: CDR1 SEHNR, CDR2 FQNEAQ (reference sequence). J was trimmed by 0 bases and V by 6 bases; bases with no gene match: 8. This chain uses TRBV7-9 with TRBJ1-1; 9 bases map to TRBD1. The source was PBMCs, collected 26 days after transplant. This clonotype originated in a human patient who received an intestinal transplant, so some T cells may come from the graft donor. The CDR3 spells CASRSGQGSLNTEAFF. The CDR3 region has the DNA TGTGCCAGCAGAAGCGGACAGGGGAGTTTGAACACTGAAGCTTTCTTT.